The 2 T cell receptor beta chains reported below all come from one sample, sequenced in a study of early stage breast cancer tumors. This table comes from immunoSEQ multiplex PCR, and its TCRdb copy is limited to in-frame clones, with some not included. This sample has around 40,000 clones, with about 68% found just once. Material: blood. These receptors came from a person in their sixties with breast cancer.

The chain carries TRBV5-1 and TRBJ1-1; no clear D. V was trimmed by 0 bases and J by 3 bases, leaving 6 bases between them. From germline, CDR1 is SGHRS and CDR2 YFSETQ. The CDR3 consists of 13 residues. The CDR3 reads CASSLVSDTEAFF. CDR3 sequence (DNA): TGCGCCAGCAGCTTGGTTTCCGACACTGAAGCTTTCTTT.

This clone has a handful of counts. The chain carries TRBV5-6 and TRBJ2-7; 8 nucleotides line up with TRBD1. The junction had 8 bases not matched to a gene; V was cut back by 0 bases and J by 3 bases. CDR1 is SGHDT and CDR2 is YYEEEE in the germline V gene. This CDR3 is 16 amino acids long. CDR3 sequence: CASSLGLATGVYEQYF. CDR3 DNA: TGTGCCAGCAGCTTGGGATTAGCGACAGGGGTCTACGAGCAGTACTTC.